These T cell receptor beta chains were read from a single sample in a study of T cells in tuberculosis. Profiling relied on immunoSEQ multiplex PCR, and the TCRdb table lists in-frame clones only, not all of them. The sample lists tens of thousands of clones; 97% were seen once. Sequencing was done on a sample of PBMCs. Receptors originate from a donor aged 10 to 29 with latent tuberculosis or without tuberculosis infection. CDR3s include the opening cysteine and the closing phenylalanine or tryptophan. Fields, in order: clone size, J gene, CDR3 length, D gene, V gene, CDR3 protein, CDR3 DNA. D genes are given only for firm matches. Clone size is given for some rows only: seen once, a few or many times, or a class if the clone is expanded.

medium-sized,TRBJ2-4,15,TRBD2,TRBV9,CASSTGGAAKNIQYF,TGTGCCAGCAGCACGGGAGGGGCGGCCAAAAACATTCAGTACTTC
-,TRBJ1-2,15,TRBD1,TRBV4-1,CASSQDYRGNYGYTF,TGCGCCAGCAGCCAAGATTACAGGGGTAACTATGGCTACACCTTC
-,TRBJ2-3,18,TRBD2,TRBV7-3,CASSPKRASGGATDTQYF,TGTGCCAGCAGCCCTAAGAGGGCTAGCGGGGGGGCCACCGATACGCAGTATTTT
-,TRBJ2-1,11,-,TRBV19,CASSTRAEQFF,TGTGCCAGTAGTACTCGCGCTGAGCAGTTCTTC
once,TRBJ1-5,19,TRBD1,TRBV7-6,CASSLARSPSGRGRWPQHF,TGTGCCAGCAGCTTAGCTCGATCTCCCTCGGGCAGGGGGCGATGGCCCCAGCATTTT
-,TRBJ1-2,16,TRBD1,TRBV6-5,CASSYGGQGLRRGYTF,TGTGCCAGCAGTTACGGGGGACAGGGATTACGAAGAGGCTACACCTTC
-,TRBJ2-1,15,TRBD2,TRBV30,CAWSRASGDPWGQFF,TGTGCCTGGAGTAGGGCTAGCGGGGATCCCTGGGGGCAGTTCTTC
-,TRBJ2-7,12,-,TRBV28,CASSLFLYEQYF,TGTGCCAGCAGTTTATTCCTCTACGAGCAGTACTTC
-,TRBJ2-1,13,-,TRBV6-1,CASSNIAVLAQFF,TGTGCCAGCAGCAACATAGCGGTTCTGGCGCAGTTCTTC
-,TRBJ2-1,15,TRBD2,TRBV30,CAWSPASGRVRRQFF,TGTGCCTGGAGTCCTGCAAGCGGGAGGGTCCGCAGGCAGTTCTTC
-,TRBJ1-2,15,TRBD1,TRBV19,CASSITGQGANGYTF,TGTGCCAGTAGTATAACGGGACAGGGGGCCAATGGCTACACCTTC
large,TRBJ2-7,12,-,TRBV2,CASSDFSTEQYF,TGTGCCAGCAGTGATTTTAGCACCGAGCAGTACTTC
-,TRBJ1-2,15,TRBD1,TRBV15,CATSRESQGAYGYTF,TGTGCCACCAGCAGAGAGTCACAGGGGGCCTATGGCTACACCTTC
-,TRBJ1-1,11,-,TRBV28,CASSLSVEAFF,TGTGCCAGCAGTTTATCAGTTGAAGCTTTCTTT
-,TRBJ1-2,13,-,TRBV28,CASSLTANYGYTF,TGTGCCAGCAGTTTGACAGCTAACTATGGCTACACCTTC
-,TRBJ2-5,16,TRBD2,TRBV18,CASSPLAGAPQETQYF,TGTGCCAGCTCACCACTAGCGGGGGCCCCACAAGAGACCCAGTACTTC
-,TRBJ2-7,18,TRBD2,TRBV5-1,CASSRGTSGGSSSYEQYF,TGCGCCAGCAGCAGAGGGACTAGCGGGGGGTCGAGCTCCTACGAGCAGTACTTC
-,TRBJ1-2,15,-,TRBV5-4,CASSLGAGRDIGYTF,TGTGCCAGTAGCTTGGGCGCAGGACGGGATATCGGCTACACCTTC
-,TRBJ2-7,15,-,TRBV5-5,CASKFLLQGPYEQYF,TGTGCCAGCAAGTTCCTCCTCCAGGGCCCCTACGAGCAGTACTTC
-,TRBJ2-2,16,-,TRBV5-4,CASSLAGDMNTGELFF,TGTGCCAGTAGCTTGGCCGGTGACATGAACACCGGGGAGCTGTTTTTT
-,TRBJ2-7,14,-,TRBV18,CASSPRDSTYEQYF,TGTGCCAGCTCACCACGGGACTCCACCTACGAGCAGTACTTC
-,TRBJ1-1,13,TRBD1,TRBV25-1,CASGDSSTAEAFF,TGTGCCAGCGGGGACAGTTCCACGGCTGAAGCTTTCTTT
-,TRBJ1-3,15,-,TRBV10-3,CAISETTKAGNTIYF,TGTGCCATCAGTGAGACGACAAAGGCTGGAAACACCATATATTTT
-,TRBJ2-6,17,-,TRBV2,CASTRSGSDSGANVLTF,TGTGCCAGCACCAGAAGCGGCAGCGACTCTGGGGCCAACGTCCTGACTTTC
-,TRBJ1-2,15,TRBD1,TRBV2,CASSEQGAQGYGYTF,TGTGCCAGCAGTGAGCAGGGGGCGCAGGGCTATGGCTACACCTTC
-,TRBJ2-3,16,TRBD2,TRBV9,CASSMTWGGRADTQYF,TGTGCCAGCAGCATGACGTGGGGCGGGAGGGCAGATACGCAGTATTTT